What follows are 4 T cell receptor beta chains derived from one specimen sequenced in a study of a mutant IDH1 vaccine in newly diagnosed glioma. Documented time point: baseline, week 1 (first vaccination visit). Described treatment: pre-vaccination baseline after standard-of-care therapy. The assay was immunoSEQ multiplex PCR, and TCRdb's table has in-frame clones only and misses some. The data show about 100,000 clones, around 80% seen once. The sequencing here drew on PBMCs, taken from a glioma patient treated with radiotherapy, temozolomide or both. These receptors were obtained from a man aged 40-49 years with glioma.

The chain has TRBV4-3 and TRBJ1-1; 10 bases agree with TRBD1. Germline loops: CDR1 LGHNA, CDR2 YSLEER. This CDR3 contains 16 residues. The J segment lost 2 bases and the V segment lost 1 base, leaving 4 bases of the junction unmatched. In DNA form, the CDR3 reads TGCGCCAGCAGCCAAGGGGGACAGGGGAGAAACACTGAAGCTTTCTTT. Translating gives CASSQGGQGRNTEAFF.

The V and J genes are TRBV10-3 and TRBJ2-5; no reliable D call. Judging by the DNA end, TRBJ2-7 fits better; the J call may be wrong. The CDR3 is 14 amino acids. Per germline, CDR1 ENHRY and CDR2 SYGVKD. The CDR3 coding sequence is TGTGCCATCAGCGAACACCCTAGAACGTACGAGCAGTACTTC. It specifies CAISEHPRTYEQYF.

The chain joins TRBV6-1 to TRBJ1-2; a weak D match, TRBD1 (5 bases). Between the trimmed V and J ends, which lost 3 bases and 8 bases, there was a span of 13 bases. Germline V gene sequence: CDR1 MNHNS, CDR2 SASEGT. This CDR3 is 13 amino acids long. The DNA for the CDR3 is TGTGCCAGCAGTGATGTCGGGGACGGGGGCTACACCTTC. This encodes CASSDVGDGGYTF.

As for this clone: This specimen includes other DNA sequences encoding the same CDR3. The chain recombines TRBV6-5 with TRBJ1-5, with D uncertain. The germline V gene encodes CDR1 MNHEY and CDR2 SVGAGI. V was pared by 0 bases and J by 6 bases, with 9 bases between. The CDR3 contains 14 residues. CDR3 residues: CASSYSEGSQPQHF. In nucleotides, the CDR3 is TGTGCCAGCAGTTACTCGGAAGGGAGTCAGCCCCAGCATTTT.